Shown below are 9 T cell receptor beta chains from a single sample sequenced in a study of beta chain features in type 1 diabetes. Expressed TCRB transcripts were sequenced after all isolated RNA was converted to cDNA. Some clones are missing from TCRdb's copy, which holds only in-frame ones; the method was immunoSEQ multiplex PCR. Of around 300,000 clones listed, 14% were seen once; the top ten hold 5.5% to 7.5%. Sequencing input: central memory CD4+ T cells from blood. The origin of the receptors is a young man in good health.

The V call is TRBV2, the J call TRBJ1-4; the D is unclear. This CDR3 spans 13 amino acids. Germline V lookup: CDR1 SNHLY, CDR2 FYNNEI. Trimming removed 8 bases from V and 7 bases from J, with 14 bases in between. CDR3 DNA sequence: TGTGCCAGCTGCCAGATGGTTGGTGAAAAACTGTTTTTT. Translation: CASCQMVGEKLFF.

This clone came up a few times. In DNA, the CDR3 is TGTGCCAGCAGTGCGTCCGTGAACAATGAGCAGTTCTTC. Amino acid sequence: CASSASVNNEQFF. The chain uses TRBV6-4 and TRBJ2-1; D remains unclear. Germline CDR1 reads MRHNA; CDR2 reads SNTAGT. CDR3 length: 13 residues. V lost 4 bases, J lost 5 bases, and 9 bases lay in between.

V and J are TRBV18 and TRBJ2-3; D is unresolved. CDR3 length equals 13 residues. V lost 4 bases to trimming and J lost 0 bases, with 5 bases between them. From germline, CDR1 is KGHSH and CDR2 LQKENI. The CDR3 DNA reads as TGTGCCAGCTCACAACAGAGCACAGATACGCAGTATTTT. It specifies CASSQQSTDTQYF.

The chain couples TRBV11-2 to TRBJ2-3, with TRBD1 matching 8 bases. V trimming: 6 bases; J trimming: 3 bases; junction bases outside the gene matches: 11. CDR3 length equals 16 residues. From germline, CDR1 is SGHAT and CDR2 FQNNGV. For the CDR3, the DNA is TGTGCCAGCAGAGGAACCCGGGACAGGCTAACAGATACGCAGTATTTT. It translates to CASRGTRDRLTDTQYF. Based on the CDR3 plus reference TRBV11-2 and TRBJ2-3, the full variable domain is EAGVAQSPRYKIIEKRQSVAFWCNPISGHATLYWYQQILGQGPKLLIQFQNNGVVDDSQLPKDRFSAERLKGVDSTLKIQPAKLEDSAVYLCASRGTRDRLTDTQYFGPGTRLTVL.

CDR3 sequence: CASSFGTSGRAADTQYF. The CDR3, as DNA: TGTGCCAGCAGCTTCGGGACTAGCGGGAGGGCGGCAGATACGCAGTATTTT. This chain connects TRBV11-3 to TRBJ2-3; 16 positions match TRBD2. V gave up 3 bases and J gave up 4 bases; unmatched junction bases: 4. The CDR3 loop spans 17 amino acids. Looked up from germline, CDR1 is SGHNT and CDR2 is YENEEA. The complete variable domain, with remaining parts taken from reference TRBV11-3 and TRBJ2-3, reads EAGVVQSPRYKIIEKKQPVAFWCNPISGHNTLYWYLQNLGQGPELLIRYENEEAVDDSQLPKDRFSAERLKGVDSTLKIQPAELGDSAVYLCASSFGTSGRAADTQYFGPGTRLTVL.

This clone has only a few counts. The chain uses TRBV7-2 and TRBJ2-5, with TRBD2 matching 13 bases. Per the germline V gene, CDR1 is SGHTA and CDR2 is FQGNSA. V was clipped by 5 bases and J by 4 bases; unmatched bases: 7. This CDR3 has 16 amino acids. This CDR3 reads CASSPPLAGGLETQYF. The CDR3 DNA reads TGTGCCAGCAGCCCTCCACTAGCGGGGGGGTTAGAGACCCAGTACTTC.

This clone was counted between two and nine times. The chain employs TRBV6-5 and TRBJ2-7; 8 bases align to TRBD1. This CDR3 is built from 15 residues. V gave up 6 bases and J gave up 6 bases; unmatched junction bases: 13. Looked up from germline, CDR1 is MNHEY and CDR2 is SVGAGI. CDR3: CASSPTGVLPPEQYF. The CDR3 coding sequence is TGTGCCAGCAGCCCGACAGGGGTACTACCCCCCGAGCAGTACTTC.

This clone has a handful of counts. The chain combines TRBV5-1 with TRBJ2-3; D is ambiguous. The CDR3 runs to 15 residues. Trimming removed 0 bases from V and 0 bases from J, with 8 bases in between. Germline CDR1 SGHRS, CDR2 YFSETQ. In DNA, the CDR3 is TGCGCCAGCAGCTTGGTCGTGGACAGCACAGATACGCAGTATTTT. It codes for CASSLVVDSTDTQYF.

The chain carries TRBV5-4 and TRBJ2-2; D is undetermined. The CDR3 has 16 amino acids. V lost 4 bases and J lost 8, with 21 bases in between. CDR1 and CDR2 (germline): SGHNT, YYREEE (reference sequence). CDR3 nucleotides: TGTGCCAGCAGCATGGAACCCATTTCCCAGGCGGGGGAGCTGTTTTTT. It yields the protein CASSMEPISQAGELFF.